This TCR beta chain was recorded in a study of PD-1 blockade in classical Hodgkin lymphoma. The ends were cut back, 6 bases at V and 5 bases at J, with 16 bases in the middle. The CDR3 sequence is 15 residues long. Germline CDR1 and CDR2: SNHLY and FYNNEI. The patients all showed relapse after autologous stem cell transplantation, while their brentuximab vedotin exposure varied. Negative selection with magnetic separation was used to purify CD4+ T cells from thawed PBMCs. The table came from immunoSEQ multiplex PCR; TCRdb's copy has only in-frame clones and leaves some out. The table lists tens of thousands of clones, over 75% of them singletons.

The clonotype comes from a human donor with classical Hodgkin lymphoma. The rearrangement joins TRBV2 to TRBJ2-2; D gene ambiguous. Sequences were derived from CD4+ T cells from blood, sampled at baseline. CDR3 coding DNA: TGTGCCAGCAGGGAGTTTGATACTACGACCGGGGAGCTGTTTTTT. This gives the protein CASREFDTTTGELFF.